This T cell receptor beta chain was profiled in a study of blood T cell repertoires in COVID-19. Study overall: COVID-19 samples, acute and convalescent, were from the United States, Italy and Spain. PBMCs, B-cell-depleted T cells, or T cells were the source of the cDNA or gDNA that made up the material.

This CDR3 has 13 amino acids. Germline CDR1 reads GTSNPN; CDR2 reads SVGIG (reference sequence). The V segment lost 5 bases and the J segment 5 bases; nucleotides outside the gene matches: 9. Seattle-derived patients entered the study during active infection and were followed longitudinally. Source study methods: From reference gene primer amplification, estimates of nucleated cell counts were derived. TCRdb keeps only in-frame clones here, not all; method: immunoSEQ multiplex PCR. From that table come the V and J calls and clone size; the DNA was used to work out D and trimming. The sample records hundreds of thousands of clones, under 85% being singletons.

The sequencing input was peripheral blood. The receptor's source is a woman in her twenties or thirties with COVID-19, enrolled during active disease. The genes are TRBV30 and TRBJ2-7; TRBD1 matches 7 bases. CDR3 DNA sequence: TGTGCCTGGGCCCACGCCGGGACAGACGAGCAGTACTTC. This gives the protein CAWAHAGTDEQYF. The variable domain in full, with the rest retrieved from reference TRBV30 and TRBJ2-7, is SQTIHQWPATLVQPVGSPLSLECTVEGTSNPNLYWYRQAAGRGLQLLFYSVGIGQISSEVPQNLSASRPQDRQFILSSKKLLLSDSGFYLCAWAHAGTDEQYFGPGTRLTVT.